One and the same sample provided the 18 T cell receptor beta chains below, sequenced in a study of blood T cell repertoires in COVID-19. Clones were read by immunoSEQ multiplex PCR, and TCRdb kept only the in-frame ones, dropping some. The sample records about 250,000 clones, 70% to 90% being singletons. The material sequenced was peripheral blood. The source is an elderly man with acute or convalescent COVID-19.

The chain employs TRBV19 and TRBJ2-1; TRBD2 matches 11 bases. This CDR3 is 15 amino acids long. Germline lookup yields CDR1 LNHDA and CDR2 SQIVND (reference sequence). V was clipped by 3 bases and J by 8 bases; unmatched bases: 6. The CDR3 sequence is CASSIIAGGLDEQFF. The CDR3 DNA reads TGTGCCAGTAGTATTATAGCGGGAGGGTTAGATGAGCAGTTCTTC.

The chain links TRBV4-3 to TRBJ1-2; 11 positions agree with TRBD1. CDR3 length: 15 amino acids. V shed 4 bases, J shed 7 bases, and the junction held 8 bases outside the gene matches. Germline loops: CDR1 LGHNA, CDR2 YSLEER. DNA for the CDR3: TGCGCCAGCAGCCTAGCCGGGACAGGGGGATCTGGCTACACCTTC. It codes for CASSLAGTGGSGYTF.

J is TRBJ1-2 and V is TRBV27; weak D call: TRBD1 (6 bases). The CDR3 is made up of 13 amino acids. The germline V gene has CDR1 MNHEY and CDR2 SMNVEV (reference sequence). V lost 7 bases, J lost 10 bases, and 19 bases lay in between. The CDR3 DNA reads TGTGCCAGCACCCCGGGTCCAGGGGCCGTCTACACCTTC. Residues: CASTPGPGAVYTF.

The chain recombines TRBV6-2 or TRBV6-3 with TRBJ2-2; unclear D gene. Germline V gene lookup returns CDR1 MNHEY and CDR2 SVGEGT. Trimming shortened V by 6 bases and J by 6 bases, and 8 bases separated the two germline ends. The CDR3 is 12 residues long. The CDR3 spells CASSRRSGELFF. The CDR3 region has the DNA TGTGCCAGCAGCCGTCGGTCCGGGGAGCTGTTTTTT.

This clone is a singleton in its sample. The V gene is TRBV7-3, the J gene TRBJ1-3; D possibly corresponds to TRBD1 (5 bases). This CDR3 comprises 16 residues. CDR1 is SGHTA and CDR2 is FQGTGA in the germline V gene. V lost 5 bases and J 0 bases, leaving 14 bases between the germline ends. CDR3 residues: CASSPGTGHSGNTIYF. CDR3 DNA sequence: TGTGCCAGCAGCCCAGGGACTGGCCACTCTGGAAACACCATATATTTT.

The chain has TRBV18 and TRBJ1-5, with 7 bases matching TRBD1. This CDR3 comprises 16 residues. V shed 4 bases, J shed 0 bases, and the junction held 6 bases outside the gene matches. CDR1 and CDR2 (germline): KGHSH, LQKENI. CDR3 nucleotides: TGTGCCAGCTCACTAGGACAGGTTATTAGCAATCAGCCCCAGCATTTT. Protein sequence: CASSLGQVISNQPQHF.

The chain has TRBV20-1 and TRBJ2-2, with 8 bases matching TRBD1. CDR1 and CDR2 (germline): DFQATT, SNEGSKA (reference sequence). V shed 3 bases and J 6 bases; nucleotides not matched to a gene: 3. The CDR3 covers 13 residues. CDR3 amino acids: CSASKTGAGELFF. Written as DNA, the CDR3 is TGCAGTGCTAGTAAGACAGGGGCCGGGGAGCTGTTTTTT.

The V gene is TRBV18, the J gene TRBJ2-3, with a weak D call TRBD2 (5 bases). Germline V gives CDR1 KGHSH, CDR2 LQKENI. V lost 4 bases to trimming and J lost 2 bases, with 13 bases between them. This CDR3 has 15 amino acids. CDR3 coding DNA: TGTGCCAGCTCACGGGAGACCGGCGACACAGATACGCAGTATTTT. Translated, it gives CASSRETGDTDTQYF.

In nucleotides, the CDR3 is TGTGCCACCAGCAGAGATCTGGGAGCTAACTATGGCTACACCTTC. Its protein product is CATSRDLGANYGYTF. The chain links TRBV15 to TRBJ1-2, with D hard to call. The CDR3 has 15 amino acids. The germline V and J ends were trimmed by 0 bases and 0 bases, with 8 bases remaining between them. Per germline, CDR1 LNHNV and CDR2 YYDKDF (reference sequence). The variable domain in full, completed from reference TRBV15 and TRBJ1-2, reads DAMVIQNPRYQVTQFGKPVTLSCSQTLNHNVMYWYQQKSSQAPKLLFHYYDKDFNNEADTPDNFQSRRPNTSFCFLDIRSPGLGDTAMYLCATSRDLGANYGYTFGSGTRLTVV.

This clone occurred once. This sequence joins TRBV5-1 and TRBJ2-7; a weak D match, TRBD2 (5 bases). V shed 0 bases and J shed 0 bases, with 7 bases lying between them. The CDR3 length is 14 residues. Germline values: CDR1 SGHRS, CDR2 YFSETQ. As DNA, the CDR3 is TGCGCCAGCAGCTTGGGTGGAGGCTCCTACGAGCAGTACTTC. Its translation is CASSLGGGSYEQYF.

The chain has TRBV7-2 and TRBJ2-5; D remains ambiguous. The CDR3 extends over 13 amino acids. CDR1 and CDR2 from the germline V gene are SGHTA and FQGNSA. Trimming removed 11 bases from V and 4 bases from J, with 17 bases in between. The CDR3 loop is CASGGERIETQYF. The CDR3 nucleotides read TGTGCCTCGGGTGGAGAAAGGATAGAGACCCAGTACTTC.

In its sample, this clone was seen once. Other DNA variants within this sample encode the same CDR3. The gene calls are TRBV19 and TRBJ1-1; D may be TRBD1 (5 bases). V dropped 9 bases and J dropped 1 base, with 12 bases sitting between them. The CDR3 contains 13 residues. Germline assignment: CDR1 LNHDA and CDR2 SQIVND (reference sequence). The CDR3 spells CASSGTANTEAFF. CDR3 bases: TGTGCCAGCTCCGGGACTGCGAACACTGAAGCTTTCTTT. The full variable domain, in which reference TRBV19 and TRBJ1-1 provide the parts outside the CDR3, is DGGITQSPKYLFRKEGQNVTLSCEQNLNHDAMYWYRQDPGQGLRLIYYSQIVNDFQKGDIAEGYSVSREKKESFPLTVTSAQKNPTAFYLCASSGTANTEAFFGQGTRLTVV.

This clone was counted between two and nine times. This chain links TRBV6-6 with TRBJ2-5, with 7 bases identical to TRBD1. The V segment lost 5 bases and the J segment 2 bases; nucleotides outside the gene matches: 11. CDR1 and CDR2 from the germline V gene are MNHNY and SVGAGI (reference sequence). The length of the CDR3 is 16 residues. DNA of the CDR3: TGTGCCAGCAGTACGACCTATACAGGGGCTCAAGAGACCCAGTACTTC. Protein product: CASSTTYTGAQETQYF.

The chain recombines TRBV11-2 with TRBJ2-3; 8 bases map to TRBD2. Losses at the gene ends were 5 bases for V and 5 bases for J; bases not matched to a gene: 12. The CDR3 spans 16 residues. Germline loops: CDR1 SGHAT, CDR2 FQNNGV. CDR3 sequence reads: CASSHRVAGMIDTQYF. CDR3 DNA sequence: TGTGCCAGCAGCCACCGGGTAGCGGGGATGATAGATACGCAGTATTTT.

The CDR3 region is CASSETGVETDTQYF. CDR3 in DNA: TGTGCCAGCAGCGAGACAGGGGTGGAGACAGATACGCAGTATTTT. The chain carries TRBV7-3 and TRBJ2-3; 8 nucleotides match TRBD1. The CDR3 covers 15 residues. Trimming at V came to 5 bases and at J to 3 bases, leaving 7 bases not matched to a gene. Per the germline V gene, CDR1 is SGHTA and CDR2 is FQGTGA. Drawing the rest from reference TRBV7-3 and TRBJ2-3, the complete variable domain is GAGVSQTPSNKVTEKGKYVELRCDPISGHTALYWYRQSLGQGPEFLIYFQGTGAADDSGLPNDRFFAVRPEGSVSTLKIQRTERGDSAVYLCASSETGVETDTQYFGPGTRLTVL.

The rearrangement joins TRBV2 to TRBJ2-5, with D maybe TRBD1 (6 bases). The germline CDR1 and CDR2 sequences are SNHLY and FYNNEI. This CDR3 spans 13 amino acids. Between the trimmed V and J ends, which lost 6 bases and 3 bases, there was a span of 11 bases. The CDR3 loop is CASSVRQEETQYF. The CDR3, as DNA: TGTGCCAGCAGCGTTAGACAGGAAGAGACCCAGTACTTC.

V gene TRBV5-1 combines with J gene TRBJ1-3; unclear D gene. The CDR3 spans 16 residues. V was clipped by 0 bases and J by 0 bases, with 10 bases between them. CDR1 and CDR2 from the germline V gene are SGHRS and YFSETQ. This CDR3 is CASSLAQVSSGNTIYF. Here the CDR3 DNA reads TGCGCCAGCAGCTTGGCCCAGGTTAGCTCTGGAAACACCATATATTTT.

The chain employs TRBV18 and TRBJ2-1; perhaps TRBD2 as D (6 bases). CDR1 is KGHSH, CDR2 LQKENI, per germline. CDR3 length: 12 amino acids. The CDR3: CATGEGYNEQFF. DNA of the CDR3: TGTGCAACGGGAGAAGGGTACAATGAGCAGTTCTTC.